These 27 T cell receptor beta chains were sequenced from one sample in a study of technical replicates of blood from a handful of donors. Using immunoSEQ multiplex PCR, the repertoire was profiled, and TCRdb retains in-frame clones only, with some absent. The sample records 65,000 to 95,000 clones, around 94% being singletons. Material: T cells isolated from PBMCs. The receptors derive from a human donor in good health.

CDR3 loop: CSVEGQGEGGQPQHF. CDR3 bases: TGCAGCGTTGAGGGGCAGGGGGAAGGAGGGCAGCCCCAGCATTTT. The chain couples TRBV29-1 to TRBJ1-5, with TRBD1 matching over 7 bases. Per germline, CDR1 SQVTM and CDR2 ANQGSEA. The junction had 12 bases not matched to a gene; V was cut back by 3 bases and J by 7 bases. This CDR3 comprises 15 residues. The full variable domain, with the rest looked up from reference TRBV29-1 and TRBJ1-5, is SAVISQKPSRDICQRGTSLTIQCQVDSQVTMMFWYRQQPGQSLTLIATANQGSEATYESGFVIDKFPISRPNLTFSTLTVSNMSPEDSSIYLCSVEGQGEGGQPQHFGDGTRLSIL.

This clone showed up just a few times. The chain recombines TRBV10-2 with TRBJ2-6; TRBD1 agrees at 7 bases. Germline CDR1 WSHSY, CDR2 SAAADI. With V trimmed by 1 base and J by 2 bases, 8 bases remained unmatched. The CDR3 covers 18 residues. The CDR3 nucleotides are TGCGCCAGCAGTGAGTGGTCCCTGAGGGGGCCTGGGGCCAACGTCCTGACTTTC. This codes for CASSEWSLRGPGANVLTF.

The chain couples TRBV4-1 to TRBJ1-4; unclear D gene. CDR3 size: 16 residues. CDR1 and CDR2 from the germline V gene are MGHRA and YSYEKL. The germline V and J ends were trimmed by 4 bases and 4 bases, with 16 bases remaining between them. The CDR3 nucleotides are TGCGCCAGCAGCCTTTTCGCCGGGATTTTTAATGAAAAACTGTTTTTT. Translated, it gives CASSLFAGIFNEKLFF.

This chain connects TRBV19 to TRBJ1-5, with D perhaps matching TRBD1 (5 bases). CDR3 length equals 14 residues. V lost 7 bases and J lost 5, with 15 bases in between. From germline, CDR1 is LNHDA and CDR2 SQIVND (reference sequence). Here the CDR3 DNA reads TGTGCCAGTACCGATCGGGGGATGTATCAGCCCCAGCATTTT. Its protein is CASTDRGMYQPQHF.

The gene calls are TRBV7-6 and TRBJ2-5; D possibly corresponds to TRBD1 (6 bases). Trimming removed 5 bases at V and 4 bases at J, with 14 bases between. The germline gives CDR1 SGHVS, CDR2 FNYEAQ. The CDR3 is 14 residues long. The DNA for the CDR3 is TGTGCCAGCAGCGGTTTCAGGGGCGGAGAGACCCAGTACTTC. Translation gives CASSGFRGGETQYF.

CDR3 nucleotides: TGCGCCAGCAGCTCCGTAGCGGAGAATGAGCAGTTCTTC. Translated, it gives CASSSVAENEQFF. V and J are TRBV5-1 and TRBJ2-1; possible D gene TRBD2, 6 bases. Germline lookup yields CDR1 SGHRS and CDR2 YFSETQ. V was cut by 3 bases and J by 7 bases, with 11 bases left in between. CDR3 length equals 13 residues.

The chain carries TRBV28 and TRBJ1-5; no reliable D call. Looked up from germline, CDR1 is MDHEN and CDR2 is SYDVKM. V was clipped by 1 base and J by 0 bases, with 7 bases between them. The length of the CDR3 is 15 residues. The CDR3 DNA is TGTGCCAGCAGTTTATTCCGAGATAGCAATCAGCCCCAGCATTTT. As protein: CASSLFRDSNQPQHF. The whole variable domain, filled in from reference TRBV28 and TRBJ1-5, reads DVKVTQSSRYLVKRTGEKVFLECVQDMDHENMFWYRQDPGLGLRLIYFSYDVKMKEKGDIPEGYSVSREKKERFSLILESASTNQTSMYLCASSLFRDSNQPQHFGDGTRLSIL.

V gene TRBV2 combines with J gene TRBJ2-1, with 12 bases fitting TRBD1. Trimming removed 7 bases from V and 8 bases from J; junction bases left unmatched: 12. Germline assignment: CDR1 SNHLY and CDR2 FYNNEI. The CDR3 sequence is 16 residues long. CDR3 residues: CASTSARDRGLDEQFF. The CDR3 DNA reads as TGTGCCAGCACCAGCGCGCGGGACAGGGGGCTAGATGAGCAGTTCTTC.

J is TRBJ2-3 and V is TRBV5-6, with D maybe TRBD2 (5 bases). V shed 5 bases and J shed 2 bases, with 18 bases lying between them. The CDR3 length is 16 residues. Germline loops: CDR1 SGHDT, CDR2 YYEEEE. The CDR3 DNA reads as TGTGCCAGCAGAGGGATTGGGAGCCTATACACAGATACGCAGTATTTT. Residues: CASRGIGSLYTDTQYF.

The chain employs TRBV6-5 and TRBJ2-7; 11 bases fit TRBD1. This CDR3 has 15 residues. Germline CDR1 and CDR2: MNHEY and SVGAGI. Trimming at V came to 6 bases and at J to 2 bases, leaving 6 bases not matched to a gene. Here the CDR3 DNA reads TGTGCCAGCAGCCTCCGGGACAGGGGGACCTACGAGCAGTACTTC. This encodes CASSLRDRGTYEQYF.

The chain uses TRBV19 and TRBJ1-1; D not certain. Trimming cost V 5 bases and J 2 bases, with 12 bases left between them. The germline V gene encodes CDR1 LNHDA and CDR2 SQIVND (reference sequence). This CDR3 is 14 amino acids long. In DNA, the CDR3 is TGTGCCAGTAGTCTCAGATTTTCCAACACTGAAGCTTTCTTT. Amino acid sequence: CASSLRFSNTEAFF.

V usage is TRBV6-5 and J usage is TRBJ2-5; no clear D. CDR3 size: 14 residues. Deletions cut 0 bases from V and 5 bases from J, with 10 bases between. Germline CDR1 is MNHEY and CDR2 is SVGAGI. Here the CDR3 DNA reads TGTGCCAGCAGTTACTCTACGTCCGGTGAGACCCAGTACTTC. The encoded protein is CASSYSTSGETQYF.

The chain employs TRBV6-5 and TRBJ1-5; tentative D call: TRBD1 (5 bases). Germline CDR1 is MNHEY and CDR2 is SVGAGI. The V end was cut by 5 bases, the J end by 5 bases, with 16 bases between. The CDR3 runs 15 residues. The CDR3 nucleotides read TGTGCCAGCAGTCTGAAACAGGAAGGGGATCAGCCCCAGCATTTT. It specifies CASSLKQEGDQPQHF.

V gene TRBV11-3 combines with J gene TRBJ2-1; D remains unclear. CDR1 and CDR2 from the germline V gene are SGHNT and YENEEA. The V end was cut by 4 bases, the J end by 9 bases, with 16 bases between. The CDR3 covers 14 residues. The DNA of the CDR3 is TGTGCCAGCAGCTCCGAACTCAGTGGCGGTGAGCAGTTCTTC. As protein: CASSSELSGGEQFF.

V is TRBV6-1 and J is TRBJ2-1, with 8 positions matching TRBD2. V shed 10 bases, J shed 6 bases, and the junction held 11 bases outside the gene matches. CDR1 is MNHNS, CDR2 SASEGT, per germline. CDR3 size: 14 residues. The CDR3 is CATLLAGLGNEQFF. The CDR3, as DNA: TGTGCCACTCTATTAGCGGGATTGGGCAATGAGCAGTTCTTC.

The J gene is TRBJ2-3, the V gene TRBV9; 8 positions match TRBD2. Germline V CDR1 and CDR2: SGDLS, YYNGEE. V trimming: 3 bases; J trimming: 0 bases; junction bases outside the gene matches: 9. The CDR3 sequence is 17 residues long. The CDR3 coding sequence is TGTGCCAGCAGCGCTCTTTCCGGGAGGGCTAGCACAGATACGCAGTATTTT. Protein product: CASSALSGRASTDTQYF.

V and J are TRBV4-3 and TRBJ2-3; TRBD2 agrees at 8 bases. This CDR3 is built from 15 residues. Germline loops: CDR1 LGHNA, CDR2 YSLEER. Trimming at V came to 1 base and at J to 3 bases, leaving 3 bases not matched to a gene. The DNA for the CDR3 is TGCGCCAGCAGCCAAGGAAGCGGGAGTACAGATACGCAGTATTTT. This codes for CASSQGSGSTDTQYF.

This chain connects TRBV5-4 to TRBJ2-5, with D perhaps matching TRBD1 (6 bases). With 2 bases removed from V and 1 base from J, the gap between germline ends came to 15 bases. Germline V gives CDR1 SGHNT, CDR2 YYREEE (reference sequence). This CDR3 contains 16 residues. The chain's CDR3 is CASSLQFRDIQETQYF. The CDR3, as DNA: TGTGCCAGCAGCTTACAATTCCGGGACATCCAAGAGACCCAGTACTTC.

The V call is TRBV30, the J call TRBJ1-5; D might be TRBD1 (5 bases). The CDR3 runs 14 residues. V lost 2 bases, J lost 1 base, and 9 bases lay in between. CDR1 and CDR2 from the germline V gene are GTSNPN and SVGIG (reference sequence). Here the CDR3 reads CAWSSGLSNQPQHF. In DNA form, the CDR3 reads TGTGCCTGGAGTTCGGGACTGAGCAATCAGCCCCAGCATTTT.

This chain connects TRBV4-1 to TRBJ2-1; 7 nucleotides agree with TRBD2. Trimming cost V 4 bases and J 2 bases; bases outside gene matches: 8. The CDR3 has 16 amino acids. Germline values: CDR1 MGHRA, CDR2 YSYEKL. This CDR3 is CASSLIAGAAYNEQFF. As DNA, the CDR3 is TGCGCCAGCAGCCTTATAGCGGGTGCCGCCTACAATGAGCAGTTCTTC.

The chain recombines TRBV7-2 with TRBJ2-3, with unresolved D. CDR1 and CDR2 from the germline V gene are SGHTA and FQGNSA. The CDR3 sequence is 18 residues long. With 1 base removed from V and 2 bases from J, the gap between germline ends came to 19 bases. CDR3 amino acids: CASSLGLGGFTYTDTQYF. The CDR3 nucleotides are TGTGCCAGCAGCTTAGGGTTAGGCGGATTTACCTACACAGATACGCAGTATTTT.

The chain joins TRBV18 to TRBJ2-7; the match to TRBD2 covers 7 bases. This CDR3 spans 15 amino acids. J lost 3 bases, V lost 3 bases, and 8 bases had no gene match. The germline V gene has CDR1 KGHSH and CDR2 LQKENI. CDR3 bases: TGTGCCAGCTCACCTTGGGCGGGAGCGGACTACGAGCAGTACTTC. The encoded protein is CASSPWAGADYEQYF.

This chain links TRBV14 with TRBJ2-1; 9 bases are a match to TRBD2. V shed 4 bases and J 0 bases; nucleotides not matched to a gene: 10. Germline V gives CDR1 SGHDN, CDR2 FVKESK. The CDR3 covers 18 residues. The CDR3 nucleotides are TGTGCCAGCAGCCGCAGACTAGCGGAGAGGAGCTCCTACAATGAGCAGTTCTTC. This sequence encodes CASSRRLAERSSYNEQFF.

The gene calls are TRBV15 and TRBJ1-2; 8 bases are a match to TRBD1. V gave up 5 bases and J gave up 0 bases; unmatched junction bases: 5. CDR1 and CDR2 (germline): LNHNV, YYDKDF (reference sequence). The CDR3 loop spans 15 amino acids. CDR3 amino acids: CATSVRDRSNYGYTF. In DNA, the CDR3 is TGTGCCACCAGCGTCCGGGACAGGTCTAACTATGGCTACACCTTC.

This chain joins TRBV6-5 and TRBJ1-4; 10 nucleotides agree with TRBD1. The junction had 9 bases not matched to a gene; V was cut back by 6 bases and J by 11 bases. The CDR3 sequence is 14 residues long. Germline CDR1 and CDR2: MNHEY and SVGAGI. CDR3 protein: CASRPGTGVGKLFF. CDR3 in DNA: TGTGCCAGCAGACCCGGGACAGGGGTTGGGAAACTGTTTTTT.

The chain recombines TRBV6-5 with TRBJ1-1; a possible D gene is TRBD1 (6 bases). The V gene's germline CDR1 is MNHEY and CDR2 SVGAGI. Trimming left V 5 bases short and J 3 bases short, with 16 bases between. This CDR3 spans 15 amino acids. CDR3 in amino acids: CASSIQGIGDTEAFF. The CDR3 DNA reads TGTGCCAGCAGTATACAGGGTATAGGGGACACTGAAGCTTTCTTT.

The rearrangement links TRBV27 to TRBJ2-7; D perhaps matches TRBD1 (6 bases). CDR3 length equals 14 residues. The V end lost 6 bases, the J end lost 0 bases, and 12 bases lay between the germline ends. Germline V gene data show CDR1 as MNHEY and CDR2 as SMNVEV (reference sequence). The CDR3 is CASSVGTSSYEQYF. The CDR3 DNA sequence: TGTGCCAGCAGCGTCGGGACAAGCTCCTACGAGCAGTACTTC.